The sequence of this T cell receptor (beta chain) was determined in a study of response to subunit inactivated influenza vaccine. TCRdb redid the calling of the RT-PCR reads with MiXCR, one entry per CDR3 protein. In the table there are hundreds of thousands of distinct CDR3 sequences, 25% of which are singletons. This clonotype was seen a handful of times. The sequencing used CD4+ T cells sorted from PBMCs, collected 4 to 6 days after vaccination. This sequence was found in a man in his fifties or sixties who received an inactivated influenza vaccine.

CDR3: CASSLVYGGGADTQYF. The CDR3 DNA reads as TGTGCCAGCAGCTTAGTCTACGGGGGGGGCGCAGATACGCAGTATTTT. This sequence joins TRBV7-2 and TRBJ2-3; TRBD2 aligns across 8 bases. The CDR3 has 16 residues. J gave up 4 bases and V 1 base, and 7 bases lay outside the gene matches. Germline V gene lookup returns CDR1 SGHTA and CDR2 FQGNSA.